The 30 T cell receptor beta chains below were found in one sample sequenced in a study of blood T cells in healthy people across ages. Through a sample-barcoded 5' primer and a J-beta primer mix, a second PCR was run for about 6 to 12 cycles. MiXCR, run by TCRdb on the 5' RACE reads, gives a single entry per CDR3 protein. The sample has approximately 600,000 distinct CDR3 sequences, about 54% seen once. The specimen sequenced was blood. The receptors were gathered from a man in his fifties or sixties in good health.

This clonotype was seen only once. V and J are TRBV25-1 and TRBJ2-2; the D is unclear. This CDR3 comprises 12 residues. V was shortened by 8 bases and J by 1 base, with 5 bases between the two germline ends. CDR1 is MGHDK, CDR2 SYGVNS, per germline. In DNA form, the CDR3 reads TGTGCCAGCGACAAGAACACCGGGGAGCTGTTTTTT. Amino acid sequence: CASDKNTGELFF.

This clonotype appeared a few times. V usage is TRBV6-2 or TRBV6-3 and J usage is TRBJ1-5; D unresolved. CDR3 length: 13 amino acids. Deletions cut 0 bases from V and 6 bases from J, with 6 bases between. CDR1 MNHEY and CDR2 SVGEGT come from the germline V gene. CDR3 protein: CASSYSEGQPQHF. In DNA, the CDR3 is TGTGCCAGCAGTTACTCAGAGGGTCAGCCCCAGCATTTT.

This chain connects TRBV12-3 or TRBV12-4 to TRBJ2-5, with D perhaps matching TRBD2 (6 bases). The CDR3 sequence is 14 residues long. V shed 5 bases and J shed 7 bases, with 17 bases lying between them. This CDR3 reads CASSPGVQGGTQYF. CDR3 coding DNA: TGTGCCAGCAGTCCGGGAGTCCAGGGTGGGACCCAGTACTTC.

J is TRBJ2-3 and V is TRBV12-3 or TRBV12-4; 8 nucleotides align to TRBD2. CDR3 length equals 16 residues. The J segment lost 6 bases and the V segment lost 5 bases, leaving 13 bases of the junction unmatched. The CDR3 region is CASSGVEAGVRDTQYF. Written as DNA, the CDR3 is TGTGCCAGCAGTGGGGTCGAAGCGGGGGTCCGGGATACGCAGTATTTT.

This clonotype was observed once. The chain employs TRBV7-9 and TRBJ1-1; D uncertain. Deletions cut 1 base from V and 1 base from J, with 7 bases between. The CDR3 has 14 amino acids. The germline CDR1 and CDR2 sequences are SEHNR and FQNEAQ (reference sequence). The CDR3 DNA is TGTGCCAGCAGCTTAGTGTTGAAGAACACTGAAGCTTTCTTT. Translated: CASSLVLKNTEAFF. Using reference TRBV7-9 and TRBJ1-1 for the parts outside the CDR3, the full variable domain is DTGVSQNPRHKITKRGQNVTFRCDPISEHNRLYWYRQTLGQGPEFLTYFQNEAQLEKSRLLSDRFSAERPKGSFSTLEIQRTEQGDSAMYLCASSLVLKNTEAFFGQGTRLTVV.

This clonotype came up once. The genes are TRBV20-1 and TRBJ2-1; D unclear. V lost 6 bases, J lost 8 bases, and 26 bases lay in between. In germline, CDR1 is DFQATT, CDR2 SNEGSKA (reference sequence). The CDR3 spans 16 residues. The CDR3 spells CSAARARVNYIDEQFF. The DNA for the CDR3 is TGCAGTGCGGCTCGGGCTAGGGTCAACTATATCGATGAGCAGTTCTTC.

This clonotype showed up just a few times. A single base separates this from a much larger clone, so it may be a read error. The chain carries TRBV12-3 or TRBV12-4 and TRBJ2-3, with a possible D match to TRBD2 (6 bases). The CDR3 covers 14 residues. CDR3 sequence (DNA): TGTGCCAGCATTTTTGGGGGGACCGCAGATGCGCAGTATTTT. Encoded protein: CASIFGGTADAQYF.

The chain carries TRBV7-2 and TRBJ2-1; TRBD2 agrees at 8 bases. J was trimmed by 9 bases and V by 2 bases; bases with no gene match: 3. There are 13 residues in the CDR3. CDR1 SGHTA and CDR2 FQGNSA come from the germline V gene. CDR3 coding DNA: TGTGCCAGCAGCTTAAGGACTAGCAGTGAGCAGTTCTTC. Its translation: CASSLRTSSEQFF.

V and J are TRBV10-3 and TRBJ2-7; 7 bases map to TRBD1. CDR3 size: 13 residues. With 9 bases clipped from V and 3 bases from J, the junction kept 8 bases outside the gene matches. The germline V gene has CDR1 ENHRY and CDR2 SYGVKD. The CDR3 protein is CAISGQRVYEQYF. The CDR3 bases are TGTGCCATATCGGGACAGAGAGTCTACGAGCAGTACTTC.

This CDR3 is CASSQEPGRAAKNIQYF. In DNA form, the CDR3 reads TGTGCCAGCAGCCAAGAACCGGGACGAGCTGCCAAAAACATTCAGTACTTC. V usage is TRBV3-1 and J usage is TRBJ2-4, with D perhaps TRBD1 or TRBD2 (5 bases each). V dropped 0 bases and J dropped 1 base, with 13 bases sitting between them. The CDR3 loop spans 17 amino acids. The germline CDR1 and CDR2 sequences are LGHDT and YNNKEL (reference sequence). Full variable domain (missing parts from reference TRBV3-1 and TRBJ2-4): DTAVSQTPKYLVTQMGNDKSIKCEQNLGHDTMYWYKQDSKKFLKIMFSYNNKELIINETVPNRFSPKSPDKAHLNLHINSLELGDSAVYFCASSQEPGRAAKNIQYFGAGTRLSVL.

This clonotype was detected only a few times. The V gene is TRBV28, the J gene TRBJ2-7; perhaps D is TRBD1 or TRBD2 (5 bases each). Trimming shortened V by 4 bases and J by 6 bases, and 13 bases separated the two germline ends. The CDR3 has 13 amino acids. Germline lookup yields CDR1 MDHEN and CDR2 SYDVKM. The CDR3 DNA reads TGTGCCAGCAGTTCAGGAAGGGACGGCGAGCAGTACTTC. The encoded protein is CASSSGRDGEQYF.

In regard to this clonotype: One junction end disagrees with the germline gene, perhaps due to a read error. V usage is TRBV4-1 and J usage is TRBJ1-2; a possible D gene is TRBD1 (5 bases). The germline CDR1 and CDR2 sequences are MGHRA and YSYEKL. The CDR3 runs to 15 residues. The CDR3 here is CASNQDGGGYYGYTF. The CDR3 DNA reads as TGCGCCAGCAACCAAGACGGGGGGGGATACTATGGCTACACCTTC.

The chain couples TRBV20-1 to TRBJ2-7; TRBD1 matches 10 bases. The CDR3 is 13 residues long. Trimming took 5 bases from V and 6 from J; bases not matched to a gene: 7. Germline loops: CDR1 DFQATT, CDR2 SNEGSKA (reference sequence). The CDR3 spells CSAAGTGVGEQYF. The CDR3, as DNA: TGCAGTGCTGCCGGGACAGGGGTAGGCGAGCAGTACTTC.

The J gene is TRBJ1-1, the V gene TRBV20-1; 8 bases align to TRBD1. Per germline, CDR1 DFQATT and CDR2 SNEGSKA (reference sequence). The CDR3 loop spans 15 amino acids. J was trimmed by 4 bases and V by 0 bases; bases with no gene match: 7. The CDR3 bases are TGCAGTGCTAGAGATGGACAGGGCGGGGGCACTGAAGCTTTCTTT. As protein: CSARDGQGGGTEAFF.

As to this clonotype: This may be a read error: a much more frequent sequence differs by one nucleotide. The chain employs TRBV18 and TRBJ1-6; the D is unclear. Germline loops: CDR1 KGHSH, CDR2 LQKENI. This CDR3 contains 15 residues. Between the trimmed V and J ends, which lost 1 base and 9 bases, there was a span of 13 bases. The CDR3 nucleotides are TGTGCCAGCTCACCACGTGAAGAAAACAGTTCACCCCTCCACTTT. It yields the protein CASSPREENSSPLHF.

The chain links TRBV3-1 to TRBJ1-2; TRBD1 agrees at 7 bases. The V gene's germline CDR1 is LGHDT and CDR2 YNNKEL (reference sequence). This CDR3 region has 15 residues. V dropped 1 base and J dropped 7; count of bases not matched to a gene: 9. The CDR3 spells CASSQGVGGVGGYTF. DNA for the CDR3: TGTGCCAGCAGCCAAGGGGTAGGGGGCGTAGGTGGCTACACCTTC.

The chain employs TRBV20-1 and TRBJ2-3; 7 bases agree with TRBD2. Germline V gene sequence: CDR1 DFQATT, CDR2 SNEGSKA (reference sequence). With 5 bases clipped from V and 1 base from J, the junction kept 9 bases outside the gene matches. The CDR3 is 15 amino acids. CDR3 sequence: CSASVPGGGTDTQYF. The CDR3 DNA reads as TGCAGTGCTTCAGTCCCGGGGGGTGGCACAGATACGCAGTATTTT.

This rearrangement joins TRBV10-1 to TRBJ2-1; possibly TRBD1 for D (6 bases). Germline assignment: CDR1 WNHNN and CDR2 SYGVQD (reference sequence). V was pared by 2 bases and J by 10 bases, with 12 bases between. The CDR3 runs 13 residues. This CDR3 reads CASSERGRGEQFF. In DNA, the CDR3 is TGCGCCAGCAGTGAGAGGGGTAGGGGGGAGCAGTTCTTC.

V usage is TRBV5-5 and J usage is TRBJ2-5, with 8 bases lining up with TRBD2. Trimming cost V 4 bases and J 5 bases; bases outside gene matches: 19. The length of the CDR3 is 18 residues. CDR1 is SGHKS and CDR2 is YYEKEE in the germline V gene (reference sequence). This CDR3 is CASSPIGGTSGRGETQYF. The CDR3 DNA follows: TGTGCCAGCAGCCCAATAGGAGGCACTAGCGGACGGGGGGAGACCCAGTACTTC.

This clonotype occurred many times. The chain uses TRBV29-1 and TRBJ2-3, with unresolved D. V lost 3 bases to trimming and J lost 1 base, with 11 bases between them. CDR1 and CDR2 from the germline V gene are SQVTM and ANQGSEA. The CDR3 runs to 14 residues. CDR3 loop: CSVDQPGRTDTQYF. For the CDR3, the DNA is TGCAGCGTTGATCAACCCGGACGCACAGATACGCAGTATTTT.

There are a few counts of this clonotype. In DNA, the CDR3 is TGTGCCAGCTCACCAGGGCCCTCCAGGGAGACCCAGTACTTC. Translating it yields CASSPGPSRETQYF. This sequence joins TRBV18 and TRBJ2-5, with D unresolved. The CDR3 has 14 residues. Germline CDR1 reads KGHSH; CDR2 reads LQKENI. V shed 2 bases and J shed 5 bases, with 12 bases lying between them.

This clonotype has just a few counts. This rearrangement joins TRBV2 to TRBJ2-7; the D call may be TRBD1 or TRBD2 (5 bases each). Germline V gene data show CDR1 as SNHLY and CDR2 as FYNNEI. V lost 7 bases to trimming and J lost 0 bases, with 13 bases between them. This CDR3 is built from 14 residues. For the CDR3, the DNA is TGTGCCAGCAAAAGGGACGGCAGCTCCTACGAGCAGTACTTC. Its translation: CASKRDGSSYEQYF.

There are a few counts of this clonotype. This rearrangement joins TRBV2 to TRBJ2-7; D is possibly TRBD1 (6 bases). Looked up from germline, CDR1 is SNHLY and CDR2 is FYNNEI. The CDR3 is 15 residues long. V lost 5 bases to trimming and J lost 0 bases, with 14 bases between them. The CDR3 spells CASSRRQGSSYEQYF. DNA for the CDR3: TGTGCCAGCAGTAGACGGCAGGGGAGCTCCTACGAGCAGTACTTC.

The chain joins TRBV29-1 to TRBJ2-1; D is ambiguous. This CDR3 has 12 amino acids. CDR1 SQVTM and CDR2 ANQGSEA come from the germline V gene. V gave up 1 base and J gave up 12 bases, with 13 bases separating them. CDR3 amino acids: CSVEGDFFGQFF. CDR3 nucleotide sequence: TGCAGCGTTGAAGGCGATTTCTTTGGGCAGTTCTTC.

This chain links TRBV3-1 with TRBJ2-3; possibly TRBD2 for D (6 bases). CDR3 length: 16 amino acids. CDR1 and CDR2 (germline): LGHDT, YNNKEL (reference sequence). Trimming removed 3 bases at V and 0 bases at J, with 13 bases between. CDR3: CASSQMGRGSTDTQYF. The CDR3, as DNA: TGTGCCAGCAGCCAGATGGGGCGGGGTAGCACAGATACGCAGTATTTT.

CDR3 nucleotides: TGTGCCAGCAGTGGTCGGGCAGGGAGTGCCTATGGCTACACCTTC. Translating it yields CASSGRAGSAYGYTF. This chain links TRBV6-4 with TRBJ1-2; a possible D gene is TRBD1 (5 bases). V was cut by 4 bases and J by 4 bases, with 16 bases left in between. The CDR3 sequence is 15 residues long. Germline V gene sequence: CDR1 MRHNA, CDR2 SNTAGT.

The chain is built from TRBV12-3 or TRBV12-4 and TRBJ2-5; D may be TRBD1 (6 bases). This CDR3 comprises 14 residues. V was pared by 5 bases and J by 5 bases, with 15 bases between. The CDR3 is CASSPGTFRETQYF. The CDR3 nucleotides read TGTGCCAGCAGTCCAGGGACATTTAGGGAGACCCAGTACTTC.

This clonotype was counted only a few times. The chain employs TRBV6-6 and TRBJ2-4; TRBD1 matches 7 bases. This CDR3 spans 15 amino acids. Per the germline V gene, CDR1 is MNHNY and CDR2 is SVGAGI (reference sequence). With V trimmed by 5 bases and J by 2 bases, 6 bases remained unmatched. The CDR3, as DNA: TGTGCCAGCAGTAACTACAGGGGTCCCAAAAACATTCAGTACTTC. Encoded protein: CASSNYRGPKNIQYF.

The CDR3 nucleotides read TGCAGCGTGGGACAGAATAACTATGGCTACACCTTC. It specifies CSVGQNNYGYTF. This chain connects TRBV29-1 to TRBJ1-2, with 7 bases matching TRBD1. This CDR3 is 12 amino acids long. CDR1 is SQVTM, CDR2 ANQGSEA, per germline. The J segment lost 1 base and the V segment lost 6 bases, leaving 2 bases of the junction unmatched.

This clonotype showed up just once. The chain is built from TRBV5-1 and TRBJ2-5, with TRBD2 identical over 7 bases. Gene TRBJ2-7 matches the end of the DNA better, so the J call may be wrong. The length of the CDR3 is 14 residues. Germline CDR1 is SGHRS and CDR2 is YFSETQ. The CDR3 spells CASSLTPSGAEQYF. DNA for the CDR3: TGCGCCAGCAGCTTGACCCCCAGCGGGGCCGAGCAGTACTTC.